Below, one T cell receptor beta chain is given with its context. This sample stems from a study of blood T cell repertoires in COVID-19. Looked up from germline, CDR1 is KGHSH and CDR2 is LQKENI. The V gene end was trimmed by 3 bases and the J gene end by 6 bases; junction bases not matched to a gene: 9. The CDR3 spans 16 residues. The repertoire was sequenced with immunoSEQ multiplex PCR; TCRdb's copy has only in-frame clones and lacks some. This table holds about 250,000 clones, about 84% found once. This clonotype was obtained from a woman aged 80 or older with COVID-19, enrolled during active disease. The sequenced sample was peripheral blood. The chain employs TRBV18 and TRBJ1-4; 8 bases fit TRBD1. The CDR3 nucleotides are TGTGCCAGCTCACCTTCTCGGACAGGGTCGCATGAAAAACTGTTTTTT. Residues: CASSPSRTGSHEKLFF.